This T cell receptor (beta chain) was retrieved from a study of blood T cell repertoires in COVID-19. The wider study: COVID-19 samples from acute and convalescent phases originated in the United States, Italy and Spain.

Using immunoSEQ multiplex PCR, the repertoire was profiled, and TCRdb retains in-frame clones only, with some absent. The sample has approximately 220,000 clones; about 80% are singletons. Germline V gives CDR1 SGHTA, CDR2 FQGNSA. CDR3 length equals 14 residues. V lost 4 bases and J lost 2, with 12 bases in between. The chain carries TRBV7-2 and TRBJ2-7, with TRBD2 as a possible D gene (6 bases). The sequence came from a woman in her sixties or seventies with acute or convalescent COVID-19. Input material: peripheral blood. CDR3 coding DNA: TGTGCCAGCAGCTCGGGGACTTTTCCCTACGAGCAGTACTTC. It encodes CASSSGTFPYEQYF.